The 5 T cell receptor beta chains listed next were all sequenced from one sample in a study of a mutant IDH1 vaccine in newly diagnosed glioma. TCRdb's copy holds only in-frame clones and misses some; the assay was immunoSEQ multiplex PCR. The sample consists of around 89,000 clones, roughly four fifths of them appearing once. As to time point: baseline, week 1 (first vaccination visit). The treatment is: pre-vaccination baseline after standard-of-care therapy. The sequenced sample was PBMCs, obtained from a glioma patient treated with radiotherapy, temozolomide or both. These receptors were taken from a woman aged 45-65 years with glioma.

This chain uses TRBV6-6 with TRBJ2-3; the match to TRBD1 covers 7 bases. CDR1 is MNHNY and CDR2 is SVGAGI in the germline V gene (reference sequence). This CDR3 is built from 15 residues. V shed 2 bases and J 0 bases; nucleotides not matched to a gene: 2. The CDR3 DNA sequence: TGTGCCAGCAGTTACCGGGGACAGAGCACAGATACGCAGTATTTT. Translation: CASSYRGQSTDTQYF.

CDR3 coding DNA: TGTGCCAGCTCACCGGGACAGCCTAACTATGGCTACACCTTC. Encoded protein: CASSPGQPNYGYTF. The chain recombines TRBV18 with TRBJ1-2, with 7 bases that match TRBD1. V lost 3 bases to trimming and J lost 0 bases; unmatched junction nucleotides: 1. The germline gives CDR1 KGHSH, CDR2 LQKENI. CDR3 length equals 14 residues. The full variable domain, in which reference TRBV18 and TRBJ1-2 provide the parts outside the CDR3, is NAGVMQNPRHLVRRRGQEARLRCSPMKGHSHVYWYRQLPEEGLKFMVYLQKENIIDESGMPKERFSAEFPKEGPSILRIQQVVRGDSAAYFCASSPGQPNYGYTFGSGTRLTVV.

The V gene is TRBV9, the J gene TRBJ1-2, with TRBD1 as a possible D gene (5 bases). V lost 0 bases to trimming and J lost 4 bases, with 10 bases between them. This CDR3 is 14 amino acids long. Germline lookup yields CDR1 SGDLS and CDR2 YYNGEE. CDR3 sequence (DNA): TGTGCCAGCAGCGTAGCTTCAGGGTCCTATGGCTACACCTTC. Its protein is CASSVASGSYGYTF.

This clone appeared a single time. The chain uses TRBV29-1 and TRBJ1-2, with 11 bases that match TRBD1. The J segment lost 5 bases and the V segment lost 4 bases, leaving 12 bases of the junction unmatched. In germline, CDR1 is SQVTM, CDR2 ANQGSEA. The CDR3 runs 16 residues. The CDR3 DNA follows: TGCAGCGTTGCAACGGGACAGGGGGTGTCGGCGTATGGCTACACCTTC. Translation: CSVATGQGVSAYGYTF. Based on the CDR3 plus reference TRBV29-1 and TRBJ1-2, the full variable domain is SAVISQKPSRDICQRGTSLTIQCQVDSQVTMMFWYRQQPGQSLTLIATANQGSEATYESGFVIDKFPISRPNLTFSTLTVSNMSPEDSSIYLCSVATGQGVSAYGYTFGSGTRLTVV.

V usage is TRBV4-1 and J usage is TRBJ2-7, with 9 nucleotides matching TRBD1. The CDR3 is 16 residues long. Germline V gene lookup returns CDR1 MGHRA and CDR2 YSYEKL. V dropped 1 base and J dropped 1; count of bases not matched to a gene: 5. The CDR3 nucleotides read TGCGCCAGCAGCCAAGGTGGACAGGGGAAATCCTACGAGCAGTACTTC. This sequence encodes CASSQGGQGKSYEQYF.